This passage covers 31 T cell receptor beta chains from one sample sequenced in a study of CD8+ T cells in alopecia areata. Extraction and reverse transcription of RNA yielded cDNA as the sequencing template. Generated by immunoSEQ multiplex PCR, the TCRdb table keeps only in-frame clones and is missing some. The sample records 200,000 to 250,000 clones, about 57% being singletons. Treatment given: oral pan-JAK inhibitor, 5-10 mg twice daily. The sample here was CD4+ T cells sorted from blood, taken at week 4, from a patient treated with tofacitinib. Source of these receptors: a human donor with alopecia areata.

This clone has a handful of counts. V usage is TRBV7-2 and J usage is TRBJ2-5; D gene uncertain. The CDR3 sequence is 11 residues long. Trimming pared 5 bases from V and 4 bases from J, leaving 5 bases between. In germline, CDR1 is SGHTA, CDR2 FQGNSA. The CDR3 nucleotides are TGTGCCAGCAGCCTCATAGAGACCCAGTACTTC. Protein product: CASSLIETQYF. The entire variable domain, with the rest obtained from reference TRBV7-2 and TRBJ2-5, is as follows: GAGVSQSPSNKVTEKGKDVELRCDPISGHTALYWYRQSLGQGLEFLIYFQGNSAPDKSGLPSDRFSAERTGGSVSTLTIQRTQQEDSAVYLCASSLIETQYFGPGTRLLVL.

V usage is TRBV4-1 and J usage is TRBJ1-1, with D uncertain. V was cut by 2 bases and J by 3 bases, with 10 bases left in between. The V gene's germline CDR1 is MGHRA and CDR2 YSYEKL. This CDR3 spans 14 amino acids. CDR3 in amino acids: CASSQPLRDTEAFF. CDR3 nucleotide sequence: TGCGCCAGCAGCCAACCCCTGAGGGACACTGAAGCTTTCTTT.

This rearrangement joins TRBV2 to TRBJ2-5, with D possibly matching TRBD2 (6 bases). Between the trimmed V and J ends, which lost 5 bases and 4 bases, there was a span of 8 bases. This CDR3 contains 12 residues. Germline CDR1 is SNHLY and CDR2 is FYNNEI. CDR3 amino acids: CASSSGGETQYF. CDR3 coding DNA: TGTGCCAGCAGTTCCGGGGGAGAGACCCAGTACTTC.

The rearrangement joins TRBV5-6 to TRBJ2-7; unclear D gene. The CDR3 spans 15 residues. The V gene's germline CDR1 is SGHDT and CDR2 YYEEEE. V lost 1 base to trimming and J lost 0 bases, with 11 bases between them. CDR3: CASSLYSPSSYEQYF. The CDR3 DNA reads TGTGCCAGCAGCTTGTACTCACCTAGCTCCTACGAGCAGTACTTC.

The V and J genes are TRBV30 and TRBJ1-6, with a tentative D call TRBD1 (5 bases). Germline-derived CDR1 and CDR2 are GTSNPN and SVGIG (reference sequence). Trimming removed 1 base at V and 6 bases at J, with 7 bases between. CDR3 length: 13 amino acids. The CDR3 DNA sequence: TGTGCCTGGAGTGAGGGGTCTAATTCACCCCTCCACTTT. Its translation is CAWSEGSNSPLHF.

This clone was seen once. The chain employs TRBV25-1 and TRBJ1-1; no reliable D call. Germline assignment: CDR1 MGHDK and CDR2 SYGVNS. The CDR3 loop spans 13 amino acids. Trimming took off 4 bases at V and 1 base at J, with 7 bases between the two ends. CDR3 sequence reads: CASSVGANTEAFF. The CDR3 region has the DNA TGTGCCAGCAGTGTAGGAGCGAACACTGAAGCTTTCTTT.

This clone was detected a few times. J is TRBJ1-2 and V is TRBV27; 8 nucleotides line up with TRBD1. This CDR3 contains 15 residues. V lost 6 bases and J lost 2; bases outside the gene matches: 8. Germline V gene sequence: CDR1 MNHEY, CDR2 SMNVEV (reference sequence). CDR3 amino acids: CASSSFGQGNYGYTF. The DNA for the CDR3 is TGTGCCAGCAGCTCCTTCGGACAGGGAAACTATGGCTACACCTTC.

CDR3 sequence: CASSQLGPPNEQFF. The CDR3 nucleotides read TGCGCCAGCAGCCAGCTGGGACCTCCCAATGAGCAGTTCTTC. The chain uses TRBV4-3 and TRBJ2-1; the D call may be TRBD1 or TRBD2 (5 bases each). Looked up from germline, CDR1 is LGHNA and CDR2 is YSLEER. The CDR3 sequence is 14 residues long. Trimming pared 3 bases from V and 6 bases from J, leaving 12 bases between.

In its sample, this clone was seen a few times. This chain connects TRBV27 to TRBJ1-1; a possible D gene is TRBD1 (6 bases). In germline, CDR1 is MNHEY, CDR2 SMNVEV (reference sequence). This CDR3 contains 13 residues. Trimming left V 8 bases short and J 11 bases short, with 21 bases between. CDR3 protein: CASAKTGSYRAFF. The CDR3, as DNA: TGTGCCAGCGCTAAAACAGGGTCCTACCGGGCTTTCTTT.

V and J are TRBV5-4 and TRBJ1-2, with TRBD1 identical over 7 bases. The CDR3 covers 13 residues. V shed 4 bases, J shed 6 bases, and the junction held 6 bases outside the gene matches. In germline, CDR1 is SGHNT, CDR2 YYREEE (reference sequence). The CDR3 reads CASSLQGSDGYTF. In DNA form, the CDR3 reads TGTGCCAGCAGCCTACAGGGGTCCGATGGCTACACCTTC.

In the case of this clone: Other DNA sequences in the sample encode the same CDR3. The J gene is TRBJ2-7, the V gene TRBV29-1, with D possibly TRBD2 on 5 matching bases. Trimming stripped 0 bases from V and 5 bases from J, with 5 bases between. This CDR3 has 11 amino acids. Germline lookup yields CDR1 SQVTM and CDR2 ANQGSEA. The CDR3 DNA sequence: TGCAGCGTTGAAGAGAGGGACGAGCAGTACTTC. Encoded protein: CSVEERDEQYF.

The genes are TRBV9 and TRBJ1-2; the D is unclear. The CDR3 contains 11 residues. V was shortened by 4 bases and J by 5 bases, with 6 bases between the two germline ends. Per the germline V gene, CDR1 is SGDLS and CDR2 is YYNGEE. The CDR3 coding sequence is TGTGCCAGCAGCCTAGGGTATGGCTACACCTTC. Protein: CASSLGYGYTF.

The sample holds a few counts of this clone. J is TRBJ2-2 and V is TRBV7-9, with D unclear. Trimming shortened V by 5 bases and J by 4 bases, and 8 bases separated the two germline ends. The CDR3 loop spans 13 amino acids. Per the germline V gene, CDR1 is SEHNR and CDR2 is FQNEAQ (reference sequence). The CDR3: CASSATSTGELFF. DNA for the CDR3: TGTGCCAGCAGCGCCACCAGCACCGGGGAGCTGTTTTTT. Filled out from reference TRBV7-9 and TRBJ2-2, the complete variable domain reads DTGVSQNPRHKITKRGQNVTFRCDPISEHNRLYWYRQTLGQGPEFLTYFQNEAQLEKSRLLSDRFSAERPKGSFSTLEIQRTEQGDSAMYLCASSATSTGELFFGEGSRLTVL.

The genes are TRBV30 and TRBJ2-3; D not resolved. In germline, CDR1 is GTSNPN, CDR2 SVGIG (reference sequence). Trimming took off 0 bases at V and 0 bases at J, with 4 bases between the two ends. This CDR3 has 13 amino acids. The CDR3 DNA sequence: TGTGCCTGGAGTGTACACAGCACAGATACGCAGTATTTT. Its protein product is CAWSVHSTDTQYF.

This chain connects TRBV2 to TRBJ1-5; no firm D call. The germline V and J ends were trimmed by 1 base and 0 bases, with 7 bases remaining between them. Germline CDR1 reads SNHLY; CDR2 reads FYNNEI. The CDR3 spans 15 residues. Written as DNA, the CDR3 is TGTGCCAGCAGTGAAGGGAAAACTAGCAATCAGCCCCAGCATTTT. This sequence encodes CASSEGKTSNQPQHF.

The rearrangement uses TRBV2 and TRBJ2-1; 9 positions agree with TRBD2. Germline V gives CDR1 SNHLY, CDR2 FYNNEI. After removal of 3 bases from V and 4 bases from J, the junction contained 1 base not matched to a gene. The CDR3 loop spans 14 amino acids. CDR3 in amino acids: CASSESGGYNEQFF. CDR3 DNA sequence: TGTGCCAGCAGTGAGAGCGGGGGGTACAATGAGCAGTTCTTC.

The sample holds one count of this clone. The chain joins TRBV7-2 to TRBJ2-7; D may be TRBD2 (6 bases). CDR3 length: 15 residues. Trimming stripped 1 base from V and 2 bases from J, with 12 bases between. Germline CDR1 and CDR2: SGHTA and FQGNSA. DNA for the CDR3: TGTGCCAGCAGCTTAGTAGGCGGGGTAACCTACGAGCAGTACTTC. Protein product: CASSLVGGVTYEQYF.

The chain combines TRBV30 with TRBJ1-1; D remains unclear. This CDR3 has 12 amino acids. V lost 5 bases, J lost 5 bases, and 12 bases lay in between. Germline V gene data show CDR1 as GTSNPN and CDR2 as SVGIG (reference sequence). CDR3 nucleotide sequence: TGTGCCTGGGCAAGGAGGACGACTGAAGCTTTCTTT. This translates into CAWARRTTEAFF.

The chain is built from TRBV19 and TRBJ1-4; the D gene is possibly TRBD1 (5 bases). The V gene lost 4 bases and the J gene lost 0 bases, with 6 bases spanning the gap. The CDR3 covers 14 residues. In germline, CDR1 is LNHDA, CDR2 SQIVND (reference sequence). The CDR3 is CASSTTATNEKLFF. The CDR3 bases are TGTGCCAGTAGTACGACAGCAACTAATGAAAAACTGTTTTTT.

This clone showed up just a few times. CDR3 in amino acids: CATSRPGLAGKYQETQYF. The DNA for the CDR3 is TGTGCCACCAGCAGACCGGGACTAGCGGGGAAGTACCAAGAGACCCAGTACTTC. The chain links TRBV15 to TRBJ2-5, with 13 bases aligning to TRBD2. There are 18 residues in the CDR3. Germline assignment: CDR1 LNHNV and CDR2 YYDKDF (reference sequence). With V trimmed by 2 bases and J by 0 bases, 6 bases remained unmatched.

V gene TRBV4-3 combines with J gene TRBJ2-2, with D maybe TRBD2 (6 bases). This CDR3 has 15 amino acids. Germline V CDR1 and CDR2: LGHNA, YSLEER. Trimming stripped 0 bases from V and 4 bases from J, with 9 bases between. The CDR3 reads CASSQDLGGTGELFF. The DNA for the CDR3 is TGCGCCAGCAGCCAAGATCTGGGGGGCACCGGGGAGCTGTTTTTT.

The genes are TRBV6-5 and TRBJ2-7; TRBD2 aligns across 13 bases. This CDR3 contains 15 residues. J gave up 3 bases and V 6 bases, and 5 bases lay outside the gene matches. Germline V gene sequence: CDR1 MNHEY, CDR2 SVGAGI. CDR3 sequence reads: CASRKLAGGYYEQYF. The DNA of the CDR3 is TGTGCCAGCAGGAAACTAGCGGGGGGGTACTACGAGCAGTACTTC.

V and J are TRBV2 and TRBJ2-1; TRBD2 matches at 8 bases. Germline values: CDR1 SNHLY, CDR2 FYNNEI. The CDR3 is 15 amino acids. V was clipped by 4 bases and J by 8 bases; unmatched bases: 10. The CDR3 sequence is CASSVGTGGPDEQFF. Here the CDR3 DNA reads TGTGCCAGCAGTGTCGGGACGGGGGGGCCGGATGAGCAGTTCTTC.

The chain recombines TRBV7-3 with TRBJ2-2, with D unclear. Trimming removed 1 base from V and 5 bases from J, with 11 bases in between. Germline V gene sequence: CDR1 SGHTA, CDR2 FQGTGA. The CDR3 covers 15 residues. As DNA, the CDR3 is TGTGCCAGCAGCTTAAACGACGTTGGGACCGGGGAGCTGTTTTTT. It codes for CASSLNDVGTGELFF. The entire variable domain, with the rest obtained from reference TRBV7-3 and TRBJ2-2, is as follows: GAGVSQTPSNKVTEKGKYVELRCDPISGHTALYWYRQSLGQGPEFLIYFQGTGAADDSGLPNDRFFAVRPEGSVSTLKIQRTERGDSAVYLCASSLNDVGTGELFFGEGSRLTVL.

The chain has TRBV30 and TRBJ2-1, with D possibly matching TRBD1 (6 bases). The CDR3 spans 14 residues. Between the trimmed V and J ends, which lost 3 bases and 6 bases, there was a span of 15 bases. In germline, CDR1 is GTSNPN, CDR2 SVGIG (reference sequence). CDR3 in DNA: TGTGCCTGGAGCCTGACAGGCACCATCAATGAGCAGTTCTTC. The encoded protein is CAWSLTGTINEQFF.

In its sample, this clone was seen a few times. Mismatch with germline at one junction end may stem from a read error. This chain links TRBV14 with TRBJ1-1, with D hard to call. The CDR3 has 13 residues. Germline values: CDR1 SGHDN, CDR2 FVKESK. The CDR3 DNA reads as TGTGCCAGCAGCCCCCACCCGAACTCTGAAGCTTTCTTT. Its translation is CASSPHPNSEAFF. The entire variable domain, with the rest obtained from reference TRBV14 and TRBJ1-1, is as follows: EAGVTQFPSHSVIEKGQTVTLRCDPISGHDNLYWYRRVMGKEIKFLLHFVKESKQDESGMPNNRFLAERTGGTYSTLKVQPAELEDSGVYFCASSPHPNSEAFFGQGTRLTVV.

This chain uses TRBV2 with TRBJ2-3; D ambiguous. The CDR3 totals 13 residues. CDR1 is SNHLY, CDR2 FYNNEI, per germline. V lost 9 bases to trimming and J lost 4 bases, with 14 bases between them. CDR3 coding DNA: TGTGCCAGTCGGACCGACCTGGCAGATACGCAGTATTTT. Translation gives CASRTDLADTQYF.

The chain recombines TRBV19 with TRBJ1-2; D remains ambiguous. CDR1 and CDR2 (germline): LNHDA, SQIVND (reference sequence). The CDR3 has 13 amino acids. V dropped 8 bases and J dropped 0 bases, with 10 bases sitting between them. CDR3 sequence: CASRAVTNYGYTF. For the CDR3, the DNA is TGTGCCAGTCGGGCAGTGACTAACTATGGCTACACCTTC.

V and J are TRBV7-3 and TRBJ2-7; the D call may be TRBD1 or TRBD2 (5 bases each). The CDR3 loop spans 13 amino acids. V lost 4 bases and J 7 bases, leaving 14 bases between the germline ends. Germline V CDR1 and CDR2: SGHTA, FQGTGA. CDR3 DNA sequence: TGTGCCAGCAGCTCGACCGTGGGGGAGGAGCAGTACTTC. This encodes CASSSTVGEEQYF.

The J gene is TRBJ1-5, the V gene TRBV7-8; D gene unclear. V dropped 5 bases and J dropped 7 bases, with 12 bases sitting between them. CDR1 and CDR2 from the germline V gene are SGHVS and FQNEAQ. The CDR3 runs 13 residues. The CDR3: CASSMTDEQPQHF. In DNA, the CDR3 is TGTGCCAGCAGCATGACGGACGAGCAGCCCCAGCATTTT. The complete variable domain, with remaining parts taken from reference TRBV7-8 and TRBJ1-5, reads GAGVSQSPRYKVAKRGQDVALRCDPISGHVSLFWYQQALGQGPEFLTYFQNEAQLDKSGLPSDRFFAERPEGSVSTLKIQRTQQEDSAVYLCASSMTDEQPQHFGDGTRLSIL.

This clone turned up a few times. This sequence joins TRBV21-1 and TRBJ1-2. TRBV21-1 is given as a pseudogene. The CDR3 is made up of 13 amino acids. The CDR3 sequence is CASSARGALGYTF. The CDR3 region has the DNA TGTGCCAGCAGCGCGAGGGGGGCGCTCGGCTACACCTTC.